The following is a T cell receptor (beta chain) sequence with its context. Original handling: Amplified reference gene primers provided the basis for estimating nucleated cell counts. TCRdb's copy holds only in-frame clones and misses some; the assay was immunoSEQ multiplex PCR. D and trimming come from the DNA, and the V and J calls and clone size come from that table. This table holds 140,000 or so clones, 80% to 90% found once. This sample stems from a study of blood T cell repertoires in COVID-19. Background on the study: The United States, Italy and Spain provided the acute and convalescent COVID-19 samples. PBMCs, B-cell-depleted T cells, or T cells were the source of the cDNA or gDNA that made up the material.

The CDR3 covers 14 residues. J lost 9 bases, V lost 5 bases, and 8 bases had no gene match. Germline CDR1 and CDR2: SEHNR and FQNEAQ (reference sequence). Material for sequencing was peripheral blood. The genes are TRBV7-9 and TRBJ2-1, with TRBD1 identical over 9 bases. The sequence derives from a man aged 60 to 69 with active or convalescent COVID-19. The CDR3 sequence: CASSPQGAQVEQFF. The CDR3 nucleotides are TGTGCCAGCAGCCCACAGGGGGCGCAGGTTGAGCAGTTCTTC.